This TCR beta chain emerged from a study of graft-versus-host responses after intestinal transplantation. The overall study: All recipients were transplanted with multivisceral, liver-intestinal, or isolated intestinal grafts. Once they had received anti-thymocyte globulin induction, all recipients took tacrolimus and steroids for about three years.

Whole-study findings and limits: In recipient marrow, GvH clones were found, and some appeared first in ileum or blood.

TCRdb's table, derived via immunoSEQ multiplex PCR, lists solely in-frame clones and lacks some. The data contain about 81,000 clones, about 91% of them singletons. In regard to this clone: Its antigen is currently unknown.

The TCR comes from a human donor who was the organ donor for an intestinal transplant. Sequencing used unstimulated CD4+ T cells sorted from spleen or lymph node cells, obtained before transplant.

The CDR3 loop is CATVSSGRSYNEQFF. The CDR3 DNA reads as TGTGCCACCGTATCTAGCGGCCGCTCCTACAATGAGCAGTTCTTC. The chain combines TRBV28 with TRBJ2-1; 7 bases align to TRBD2. The CDR3 runs to 15 residues. The germline CDR1 and CDR2 sequences are MDHEN and SYDVKM. V lost 10 bases, J lost 0 bases, and 9 bases stayed unmatched. Combining the CDR3 with reference TRBV28 and TRBJ2-1 gives the whole variable domain DVKVTQSSRYLVKRTGEKVFLECVQDMDHENMFWYRQDPGLGLRLIYFSYDVKMKEKGDIPEGYSVSREKKERFSLILESASTNQTSMYLCATVSSGRSYNEQFFGPGTRLTVL.